This paragraph covers one TCR beta chain sequence. Other nucleotide sequences in the sample specify the same CDR3. Sequenced by immunoSEQ multiplex PCR; TCRdb stores in-frame clones only, minus some. The top ten clones hold around 18% of a sample with around 140,000 clones, around 88% of them seen once. CDR1 is SGHDT and CDR2 is YYEEEE in the germline V gene. The CDR3 totals 12 residues. Trimming removed 1 base at V and 4 bases at J, with 6 bases between. The data were taken from a study of blood T cell repertoires in COVID-19. Sequenced: peripheral blood. The sequence was obtained from a man in his forties or fifties with active or convalescent COVID-19. The rearrangement links TRBV5-6 to TRBJ2-7, with D possibly being TRBD2 (6 bases). CDR3 nucleotides: TGTGCCAGCAGCTTGAGCGGGTACGAGCAGTACTTC. It translates to CASSLSGYEQYF.